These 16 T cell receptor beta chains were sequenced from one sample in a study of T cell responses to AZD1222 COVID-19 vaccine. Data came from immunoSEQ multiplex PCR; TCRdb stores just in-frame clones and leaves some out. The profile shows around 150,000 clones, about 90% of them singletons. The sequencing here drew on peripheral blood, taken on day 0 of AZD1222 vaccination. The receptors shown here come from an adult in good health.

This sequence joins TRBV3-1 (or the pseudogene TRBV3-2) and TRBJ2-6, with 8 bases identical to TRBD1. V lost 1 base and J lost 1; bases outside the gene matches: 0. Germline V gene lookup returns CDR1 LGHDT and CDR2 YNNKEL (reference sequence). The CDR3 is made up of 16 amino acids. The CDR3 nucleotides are TGTGCCAGCAGCCAAGGGACAGGGTCTGGGGCCAACGTCCTGACTTTC. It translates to CASSQGTGSGANVLTF.

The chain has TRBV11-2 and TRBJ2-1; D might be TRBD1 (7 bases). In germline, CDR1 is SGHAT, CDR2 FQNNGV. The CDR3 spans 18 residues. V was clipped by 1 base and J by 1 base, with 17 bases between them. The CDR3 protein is CASSLVRGAQGSYNEQFF. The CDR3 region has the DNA TGTGCCAGCAGCTTAGTCAGGGGGGCCCAAGGGTCCTACAATGAGCAGTTCTTC.

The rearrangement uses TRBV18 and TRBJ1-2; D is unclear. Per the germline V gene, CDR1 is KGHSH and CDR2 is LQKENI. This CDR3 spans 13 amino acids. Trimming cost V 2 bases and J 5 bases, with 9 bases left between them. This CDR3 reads CASSPGYGYGYTF. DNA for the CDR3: TGTGCCAGCTCACCAGGCTACGGGTATGGCTACACCTTC.

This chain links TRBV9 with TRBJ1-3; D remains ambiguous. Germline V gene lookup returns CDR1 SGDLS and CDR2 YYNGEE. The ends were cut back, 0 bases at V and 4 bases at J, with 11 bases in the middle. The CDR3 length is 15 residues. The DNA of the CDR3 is TGTGCCAGCAGCGTAGTCGGGTCAGTCGGAAACACCATATATTTT. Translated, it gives CASSVVGSVGNTIYF.

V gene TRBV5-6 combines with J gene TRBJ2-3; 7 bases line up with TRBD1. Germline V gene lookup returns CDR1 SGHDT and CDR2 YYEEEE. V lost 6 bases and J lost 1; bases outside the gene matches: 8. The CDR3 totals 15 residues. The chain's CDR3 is CASITRGRGTDTQYF. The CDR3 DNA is TGTGCCAGCATCACGAGGGGGCGCGGCACAGATACGCAGTATTTT.

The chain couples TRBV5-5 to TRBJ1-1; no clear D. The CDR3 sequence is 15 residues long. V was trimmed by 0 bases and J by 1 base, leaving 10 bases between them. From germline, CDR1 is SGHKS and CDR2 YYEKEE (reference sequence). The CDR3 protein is CASSLEWTANTEAFF. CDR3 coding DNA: TGTGCCAGCAGCTTGGAATGGACGGCGAACACTGAAGCTTTCTTT.

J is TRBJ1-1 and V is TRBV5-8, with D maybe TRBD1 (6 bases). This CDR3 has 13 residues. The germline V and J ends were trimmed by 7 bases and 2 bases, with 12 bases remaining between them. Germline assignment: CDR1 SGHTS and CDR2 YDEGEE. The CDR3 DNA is TGTGCCAGCTTAACAGGGCACAACACTGAAGCTTTCTTT. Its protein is CASLTGHNTEAFF.

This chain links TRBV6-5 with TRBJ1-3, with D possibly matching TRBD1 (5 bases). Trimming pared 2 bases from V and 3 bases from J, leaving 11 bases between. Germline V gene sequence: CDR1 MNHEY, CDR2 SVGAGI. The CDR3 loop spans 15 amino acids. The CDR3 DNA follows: TGTGCCAGCAGTTACGAGGGGTTGAATGGAAACACCATATATTTT. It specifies CASSYEGLNGNTIYF.

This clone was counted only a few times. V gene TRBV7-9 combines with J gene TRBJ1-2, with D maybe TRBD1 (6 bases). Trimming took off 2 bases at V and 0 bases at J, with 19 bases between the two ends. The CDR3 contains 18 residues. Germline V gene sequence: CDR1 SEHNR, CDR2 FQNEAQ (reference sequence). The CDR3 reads CASSLSAGGDTPNYGYTF. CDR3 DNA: TGTGCCAGCAGCTTATCCGCGGGCGGGGACACCCCTAACTATGGCTACACCTTC.

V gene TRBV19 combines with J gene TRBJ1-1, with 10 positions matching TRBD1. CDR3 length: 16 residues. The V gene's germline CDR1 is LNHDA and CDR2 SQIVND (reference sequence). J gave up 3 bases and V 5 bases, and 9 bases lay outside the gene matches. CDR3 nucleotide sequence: TGTGCCAGTAGTCGCCCGACAGGGGGCAGGTACACTGAAGCTTTCTTT. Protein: CASSRPTGGRYTEAFF.

The CDR3 protein is CASSQRDRETYEQYF. The CDR3 nucleotides are TGTGCCAGCAGCCAGAGGGACAGGGAGACCTACGAGCAGTACTTC. The rearrangement links TRBV14 to TRBJ2-7, with TRBD1 identical over 9 bases. The CDR3 spans 15 residues. J gave up 2 bases and V 3 bases, and 5 bases lay outside the gene matches. Germline assignment: CDR1 SGHDN and CDR2 FVKESK.

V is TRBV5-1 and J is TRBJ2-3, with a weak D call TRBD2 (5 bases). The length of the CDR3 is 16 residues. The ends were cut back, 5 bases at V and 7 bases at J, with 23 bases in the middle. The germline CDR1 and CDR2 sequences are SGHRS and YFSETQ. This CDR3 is CASSYTQGLSPNTQYF. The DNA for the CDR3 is TGCGCCAGCAGTTACACCCAAGGACTTTCCCCGAATACGCAGTATTTT.

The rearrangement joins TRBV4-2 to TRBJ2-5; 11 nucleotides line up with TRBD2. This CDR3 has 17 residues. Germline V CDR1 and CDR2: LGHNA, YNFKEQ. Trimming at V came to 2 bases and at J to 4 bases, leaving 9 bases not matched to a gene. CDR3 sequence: CASSQSGSGRAIETQYF. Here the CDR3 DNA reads TGTGCCAGCAGCCAATCCGGTAGCGGGAGGGCCATAGAGACCCAGTACTTC.

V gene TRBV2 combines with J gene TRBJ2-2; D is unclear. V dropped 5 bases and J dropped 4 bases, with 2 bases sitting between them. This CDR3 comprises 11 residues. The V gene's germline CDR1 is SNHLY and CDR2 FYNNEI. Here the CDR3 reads CASSLTGELFF. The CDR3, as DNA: TGTGCCAGCAGTCTCACCGGGGAGCTGTTTTTT.

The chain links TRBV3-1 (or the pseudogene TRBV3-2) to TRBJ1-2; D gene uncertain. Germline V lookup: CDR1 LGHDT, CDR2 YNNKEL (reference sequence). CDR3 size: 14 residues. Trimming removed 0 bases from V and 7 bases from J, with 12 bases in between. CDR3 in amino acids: CASSQDTRASGYTF. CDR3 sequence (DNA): TGTGCCAGCAGCCAAGATACCCGGGCAAGTGGCTACACCTTC.

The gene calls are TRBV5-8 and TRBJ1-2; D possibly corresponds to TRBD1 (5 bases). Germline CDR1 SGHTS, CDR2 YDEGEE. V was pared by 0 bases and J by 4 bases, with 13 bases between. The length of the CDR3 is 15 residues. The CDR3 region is CASSLDPRVGYGYTF. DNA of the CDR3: TGTGCCAGCAGCTTGGATCCCAGGGTGGGCTATGGCTACACCTTC.